This TCR beta chain is drawn from a study of T cell clusters in autoimmune cytopenias. General study findings and limits: Physiological T cell clusters of healthy donors were apparently absent in primary autoimmune cytopenia patients. The T cell clusters came from computational analysis alone and lack functional validation. TRB repertoire shifts in secondary cytopenia and chronic lymphocytic leukemia mostly reflected lymphoma, not autoimmunity.

Comments on this clonotype: Its specificity is unknown.

TRB was amplified from 250 ng of peripheral blood genomic DNA per sample. One tube held mixed TRB-A and TRB-B primer pools for touch-down PCR. TCRdb re-called the multiplex PCR reads; every CDR3 protein appears as one record, without DNA. The listing records around 4,000 distinct CDR3 sequences. The CDR3 totals 15 residues. CDR1 is ENHRY and CDR2 is SYGVKD in the germline V gene. The sequenced sample was peripheral blood. The J gene is TRBJ2-7, the V gene TRBV10-3; absent DNA, TCRdb's TRBD2 call cannot be checked. The origin of this receptor is a human donor with an autoimmune cytopenia or autoimmune hepatitis (not recorded which). The CDR3: CAISPDSGRENEQYF.